This TCR beta chain was captured by sequencing in a study of T cells in Graves' hyperthyroidism and ophthalmopathy. About the study: Pretreatment peripheral blood was obtained at initial diagnosis.

Amplification yielded TCR beta CDR3 regions, with RNA transcripts as the source. TCR CDR3 regions were first amplified by RT-PCR with HTBI primers. TCRdb itself ran the multiplex PCR reads through MiXCR, one entry per CDR3 protein. The sample includes about 400,000 distinct CDR3 sequences, 14% to 15% of them seen just once. Stable Graves' hyperthyroidism denoted no ophthalmopathy progression over 18 months. With a duration under 2 months, the hyperthyroidism was newly diagnosed in patients aged 18 to 65. Reasons for excluding patients were uncontrolled infection, other autoimmune disease, pregnancy or lactation. At least ten counts were recorded for this clonotype. The CDR3 length is 16 residues. Germline V gene data show CDR1 as SGHTA and CDR2 as FQGNSA. V dropped 5 bases and J dropped 5; count of bases not matched to a gene: 11.

This TCR derives from a woman between 25 and 40 years old with Graves' hyperthyroidism. Sequencing used blood. The chain joins TRBV7-2 to TRBJ2-2; TRBD1 matches at 7 bases. CDR3 DNA sequence: TGTGCCAGCAGCCCGTCGCCGGGACAGAAGACCGGGGAGCTGTTTTTT. Amino acid sequence: CASSPSPGQKTGELFF.